The 25 T cell receptor beta chains presented below share a single source sample, sequenced in a study of T cell repertoires in cytomegalovirus infection. TCRdb reprocessed the reads with MiXCR, giving one entry per CDR3 protein. Of fewer than 700,000 distinct CDR3 sequences detected, approximately 24% appear once; the ten largest clones hold around 7.6%. Input material: CD8+ T cells from PBMCs. The origin of the receptors is a human donor in good health (CMV status not recorded). Some clones in this sample may be carry-over from other donors' samples.

This clonotype was recorded a few times. One end of the junction is discordant with germline, which a read error may explain. This chain connects TRBV10-3 to TRBJ1-2; the D gene is possibly TRBD1 (5 bases). CDR1 and CDR2 from the germline V gene are ENHRY and SYGVKD. The CDR3 runs to 11 residues. Here the CDR3 reads CAIRGTQSEVF. In DNA form, the CDR3 reads TGTGCCATCAGGGGGACCCAGTCAGAAGTCTTC.

This chain links TRBV19 with TRBJ1-1, with D hard to call. This CDR3 contains 14 residues. Trimming took 4 bases from V and 5 from J, leaving 14 bases between them. Looked up from germline, CDR1 is LNHDA and CDR2 is SQIVND (reference sequence). CDR3 bases: TGTGCCAGTAGTACGACCCCCTCGGGTACTGAAGCTTTCTTT. Its translation: CASSTTPSGTEAFF.

CDR3: CASTLRGSYNEQFF. The CDR3 DNA is TGTGCCAGCACCCTCCGAGGGTCGTACAATGAGCAGTTCTTC. V usage is TRBV27 and J usage is TRBJ2-1; D might be TRBD2 (5 bases). CDR3 length: 14 amino acids. Germline loops: CDR1 MNHEY, CDR2 SMNVEV (reference sequence). The germline V and J ends were trimmed by 7 bases and 4 bases, with 14 bases remaining between them.

The CDR3: CASAQAGGVGDTQYF. Here the CDR3 DNA reads TGTGCTAGTGCCCAGGCAGGGGGGGTTGGAGATACGCAGTATTTT. This chain uses TRBV12-5 with TRBJ2-3; either TRBD1 or TRBD2 may fit D (7 bases each). The CDR3 spans 15 residues. Germline V gives CDR1 LGHNT, CDR2 FRNRAP. Trimming removed 7 bases at V and 5 bases at J, with 19 bases between.

The chain's CDR3 is CASSIGHIYMNTEAFF. The CDR3 coding sequence is TGTGCCAGCAGCATCGGCCATATATACATGAACACTGAAGCTTTCTTT. The chain couples TRBV13 to TRBJ1-1; D remains ambiguous. Trimming stripped 5 bases from V and 0 bases from J, with 16 bases between. The germline V gene encodes CDR1 PRHDT and CDR2 FYEKMQ (reference sequence). The CDR3 has 16 residues.

Only a few counts were recorded for this clonotype. V and J are TRBV29-1 and TRBJ2-3; D remains unclear. The CDR3 length is 14 residues. Deletions cut 2 bases from V and 6 bases from J, with 15 bases between. The germline V gene encodes CDR1 SQVTM and CDR2 ANQGSEA. The CDR3 coding sequence is TGCAGCGTTGAACCTTTGATAATTGAGGATACGCAGTATTTT. Protein sequence: CSVEPLIIEDTQYF.

This clonotype was seen a handful of times. The chain recombines TRBV6-2 or TRBV6-3 with TRBJ2-1, with 10 bases aligning to TRBD2. The CDR3 is 15 amino acids. The trim removed 6 bases at V and 4 bases at J, leaving 6 bases unmatched. Germline-derived CDR1 and CDR2 are MNHEY and SVGEGT. The CDR3 nucleotides read TGTGCCAGCAGATCCGGGACTAGCGCTTACAATGAGCAGTTCTTC. Its translation is CASRSGTSAYNEQFF.

The chain combines TRBV6-2 or TRBV6-3 with TRBJ2-3; 11 nucleotides line up with TRBD2. The V segment lost 5 bases and the J segment 6 bases; nucleotides outside the gene matches: 7. Germline V gene sequence: CDR1 MNHEY, CDR2 SVGEGT. The CDR3 loop spans 15 amino acids. The CDR3 bases are TGTGCCAGCAGTCTACTAGCGGGGGAAACTGATACGCAGTATTTT. Protein: CASSLLAGETDTQYF.

This clonotype occurred a few times. The rearrangement links TRBV4-1 to TRBJ1-1; no clear D gene. Germline assignment: CDR1 MGHRA and CDR2 YSYEKL. The CDR3 sequence is 15 residues long. V dropped 0 bases and J dropped 11 bases, with 19 bases sitting between them. In DNA, the CDR3 is TGCGCCAGCAGCCAAGATCGCAGGCCTCAGAGTTGGGCTTTCTTT. Translation: CASSQDRRPQSWAFF.

This clonotype was detected only a few times. The chain links TRBV4-1 to TRBJ2-7; D unclear. Germline V gene data show CDR1 as MGHRA and CDR2 as YSYEKL. The CDR3 consists of 15 residues. V shed 2 bases and J shed 6 bases, with 17 bases lying between them. The CDR3 here is CASSQTAAPLGEQYF. CDR3 bases: TGCGCCAGCAGCCAAACGGCGGCCCCCCTCGGCGAGCAGTACTTC.

The J gene is TRBJ2-1, the V gene TRBV7-2; no clear D gene. CDR1 and CDR2 from the germline V gene are SGHTA and FQGNSA. V was shortened by 0 bases and J by 2 bases, with 8 bases between the two germline ends. The CDR3 has 15 residues. CDR3 bases: TGTGCCAGCAGCTTAGCGAGGCGACCCTACAATGAGCAGTTCTTC. Translated, it gives CASSLARRPYNEQFF.

CDR3 region: CASRGPSGTEAFF. The CDR3 nucleotides read TGTGCCAGCAGGGGACCCTCGGGCACTGAAGCTTTCTTT. This rearrangement joins TRBV12-3 or TRBV12-4 to TRBJ1-1; possibly TRBD1 for D (5 bases). V lost 6 bases, J lost 4 bases, and 12 bases lay in between. The CDR3 runs to 13 residues.

This sequence joins TRBV12-3 or TRBV12-4 and TRBJ2-3; D remains unclear. CDR3 size: 14 residues. Trimming removed 5 bases from V and 0 bases from J, with 9 bases in between. In nucleotides, the CDR3 is TGTGCCAGCAGTAATCTCGGGAGCACAGATACGCAGTATTTT. Translated, it gives CASSNLGSTDTQYF.

This clonotype was detected ten times or more. This sequence joins TRBV28 and TRBJ2-2; D not resolved. This CDR3 has 11 residues. Germline assignment: CDR1 MDHEN and CDR2 SYDVKM. V was cut by 3 bases and J by 13 bases, with 9 bases left in between. CDR3 region: CASSFRDGLFF. The CDR3 region has the DNA TGTGCCAGCAGTTTTCGCGACGGGCTGTTTTTT.

This chain joins TRBV20-1 and TRBJ1-4; maybe TRBD1 (5 bases). CDR1 is DFQATT and CDR2 is SNEGSKA in the germline V gene (reference sequence). V dropped 5 bases and J dropped 7 bases, with 14 bases sitting between them. The CDR3 length is 13 residues. The CDR3 loop reads CSAPQGAGEKLFF. The DNA for the CDR3 is TGCAGTGCTCCGCAGGGAGCGGGTGAAAAACTGTTTTTT.

The chain employs TRBV6-1 and TRBJ2-2; D unresolved. Trimming removed 2 bases at V and 1 base at J, with 11 bases between. The CDR3 has 16 residues. Per the germline V gene, CDR1 is MNHNS and CDR2 is SASEGT. As DNA, the CDR3 is TGTGCCAGCAGTGAATATCCCGGGTGGAACACCGGGGAGCTGTTTTTT. It yields the protein CASSEYPGWNTGELFF.

The chain links TRBV20-1 to TRBJ2-1; a possible D gene is TRBD1 (6 bases). CDR1 is DFQATT, CDR2 SNEGSKA, per germline (reference sequence). The V end was cut by 6 bases, the J end by 4 bases, with 13 bases between. The CDR3 is 13 amino acids. CDR3 loop: CSAGTLDYNEQFF. The CDR3 nucleotides are TGCAGTGCGGGGACACTCGATTACAATGAGCAGTTCTTC.

This clonotype was found a few times. The chain carries TRBV7-9 and TRBJ2-3; D may correspond to TRBD1 or TRBD2 (6 bases each). The germline V gene encodes CDR1 SEHNR and CDR2 FQNEAQ (reference sequence). The CDR3 consists of 16 residues. V dropped 5 bases and J dropped 0 bases, with 15 bases sitting between them. The CDR3: CASSPPGAPSTDTQYF. DNA of the CDR3: TGTGCCAGCAGCCCCCCGGGGGCCCCTAGCACAGATACGCAGTATTTT.

This clonotype occurred once. One junction end does not reproduce the germline sequence, and a read error may be involved. This sequence joins TRBV7-4 and TRBJ2-2; D gene ambiguous. The CDR3 length is 13 residues. Germline V gene sequence: CDR1 SGHVT, CDR2 SQSDAQ. This chain's CDR3 is CASRLADTGELFF. The CDR3 DNA follows: TGTGCCAGCAGGTTAGCAGATACCGGGGAGCTGTTTTTT.

V is TRBV20-1 and J is TRBJ2-7; 11 nucleotides align to TRBD2. V lost 5 bases and J lost 2; bases outside the gene matches: 2. CDR3 length equals 13 residues. Germline V CDR1 and CDR2: DFQATT, SNEGSKA (reference sequence). The DNA of the CDR3 is TGCAGTGCTTTAGCGGGGGGGGCCTACGAGCAGTACTTC. This codes for CSALAGGAYEQYF.

This clonotype showed up just a few times. The CDR3: CATSREPNRDTEAFF. The CDR3 DNA follows: TGTGCCACCAGCAGAGAACCCAACCGGGACACTGAAGCTTTCTTT. The chain links TRBV15 to TRBJ1-1; D is ambiguous. The CDR3 consists of 15 residues. CDR1 and CDR2 from the germline V gene are LNHNV and YYDKDF (reference sequence). V shed 0 bases and J shed 3 bases, with 11 bases lying between them.

This chain joins TRBV7-3 and TRBJ2-1; perhaps TRBD2 as D (6 bases). Germline V gene sequence: CDR1 SGHTA, CDR2 FQGTGA. The V and J ends lost 1 base and 0 bases respectively, with 13 bases between them. This CDR3 region has 17 residues. CDR3 sequence (DNA): TGTGCCAGCAGCTTAATAGGAGGGCCGAGCTCCTACAATGAGCAGTTCTTC. Residues: CASSLIGGPSSYNEQFF.

This clonotype showed up many times. The J gene is TRBJ1-5, the V gene TRBV12-3 or TRBV12-4, with no clear D. CDR3 length equals 14 residues. The germline V and J ends were trimmed by 4 bases and 2 bases, with 9 bases remaining between them. The CDR3 here is CASSSLMGNQPQHF. CDR3 DNA sequence: TGTGCCAGCAGTTCCCTGATGGGCAATCAGCCCCAGCATTTT.

This clonotype came up a few times. This chain connects TRBV2 to TRBJ2-7; tentatively, D is TRBD1 (6 bases). Trimming pared 10 bases from V and 2 bases from J, leaving 30 bases between. Per the germline V gene, CDR1 is SNHLY and CDR2 is FYNNEI. The CDR3 has 18 residues. This CDR3 is CAIEFQTALIGGPYEQYV. The CDR3 region has the DNA TGTGCCATCGAGTTCCAGACAGCCCTCATAGGGGGTCCCTACGAGCAGTACGTC.

The J gene is TRBJ2-2, the V gene TRBV6-2 or TRBV6-3; 7 bases are a match to TRBD1. The CDR3 is made up of 15 amino acids. V was clipped by 4 bases and J by 1 base; unmatched bases: 3. Germline CDR1 and CDR2: MNHEY and SVGEGT. CDR3 coding DNA: TGTGCCAGCAGTTCCTACAGGGGGAACACCGGGGAGCTGTTTTTT. Protein sequence: CASSSYRGNTGELFF.